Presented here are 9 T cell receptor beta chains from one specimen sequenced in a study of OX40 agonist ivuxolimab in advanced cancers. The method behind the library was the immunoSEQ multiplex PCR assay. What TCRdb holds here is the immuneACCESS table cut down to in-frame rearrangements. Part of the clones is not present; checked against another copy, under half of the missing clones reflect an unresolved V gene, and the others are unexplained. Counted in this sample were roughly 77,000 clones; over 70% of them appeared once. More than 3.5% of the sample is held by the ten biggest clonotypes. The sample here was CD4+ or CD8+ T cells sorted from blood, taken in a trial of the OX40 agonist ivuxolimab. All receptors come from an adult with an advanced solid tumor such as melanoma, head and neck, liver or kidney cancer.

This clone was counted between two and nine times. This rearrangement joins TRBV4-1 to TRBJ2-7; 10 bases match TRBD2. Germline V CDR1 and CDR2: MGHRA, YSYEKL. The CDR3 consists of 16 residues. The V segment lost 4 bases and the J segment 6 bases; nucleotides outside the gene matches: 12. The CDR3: CASSRSGRGVVGEQYF. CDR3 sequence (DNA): TGCGCCAGCAGCCGAAGCGGGAGGGGGGTTGTGGGCGAGCAGTACTTC.

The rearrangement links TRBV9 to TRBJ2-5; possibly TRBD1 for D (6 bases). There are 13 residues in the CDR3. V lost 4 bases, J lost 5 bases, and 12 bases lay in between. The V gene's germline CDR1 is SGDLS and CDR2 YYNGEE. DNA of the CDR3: TGTGCCAGCAGCTCAAGACAGGCGGAGACCCAGTACTTC. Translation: CASSSRQAETQYF. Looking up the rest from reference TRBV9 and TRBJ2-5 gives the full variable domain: DSGVTQTPKHLITATGQRVTLRCSPRSGDLSVYWYQQSLDQGLQFLIQYYNGEERAKGNILERFSAQQFPDLHSELNLSSLELGDSALYFCASSSRQAETQYFGPGTRLLVL.

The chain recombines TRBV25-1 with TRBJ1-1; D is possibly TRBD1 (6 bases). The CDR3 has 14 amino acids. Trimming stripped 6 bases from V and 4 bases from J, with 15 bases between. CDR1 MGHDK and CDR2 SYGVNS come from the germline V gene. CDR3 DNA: TGTGCCAGCAGGCCCCGGGGGGCTGGCACTGAAGCTTTCTTT. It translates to CASRPRGAGTEAFF.

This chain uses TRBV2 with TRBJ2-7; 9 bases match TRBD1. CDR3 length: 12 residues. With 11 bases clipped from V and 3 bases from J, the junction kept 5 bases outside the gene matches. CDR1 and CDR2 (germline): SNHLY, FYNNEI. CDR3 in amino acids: CAVSGQGYEQYF. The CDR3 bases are TGTGCCGTTTCGGGACAGGGCTACGAGCAGTACTTC.

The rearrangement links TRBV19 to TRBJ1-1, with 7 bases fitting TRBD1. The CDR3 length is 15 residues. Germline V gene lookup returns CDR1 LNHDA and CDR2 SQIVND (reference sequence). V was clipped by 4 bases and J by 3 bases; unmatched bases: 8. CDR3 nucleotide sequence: TGTGCCAGTAGTACCTACGCAACAGGGGACACTGAAGCTTTCTTT. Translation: CASSTYATGDTEAFF.

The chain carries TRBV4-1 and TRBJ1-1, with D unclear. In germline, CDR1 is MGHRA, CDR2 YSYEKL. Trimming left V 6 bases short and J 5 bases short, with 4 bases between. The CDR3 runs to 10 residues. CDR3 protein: CASRGTEAFF. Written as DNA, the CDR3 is TGCGCCAGCAGGGGGACTGAAGCTTTCTTT.

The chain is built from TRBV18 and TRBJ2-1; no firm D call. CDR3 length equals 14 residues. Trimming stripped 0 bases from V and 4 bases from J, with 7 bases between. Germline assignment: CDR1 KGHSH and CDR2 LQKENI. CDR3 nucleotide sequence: TGTGCCAGCTCACCACCAGCTGGTTACAATGAGCAGTTCTTC. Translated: CASSPPAGYNEQFF. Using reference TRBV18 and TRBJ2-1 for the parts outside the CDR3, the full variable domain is NAGVMQNPRHLVRRRGQEARLRCSPMKGHSHVYWYRQLPEEGLKFMVYLQKENIIDESGMPKERFSAEFPKEGPSILRIQQVVRGDSAAYFCASSPPAGYNEQFFGPGTRLTVL.

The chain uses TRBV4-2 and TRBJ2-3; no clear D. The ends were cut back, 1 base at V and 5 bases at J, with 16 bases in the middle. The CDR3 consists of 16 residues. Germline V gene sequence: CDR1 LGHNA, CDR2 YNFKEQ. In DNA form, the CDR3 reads TGTGCCAGCAGCCAAGCGAGGCGCCTCCGTGGAGATACGCAGTATTTT. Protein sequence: CASSQARRLRGDTQYF.

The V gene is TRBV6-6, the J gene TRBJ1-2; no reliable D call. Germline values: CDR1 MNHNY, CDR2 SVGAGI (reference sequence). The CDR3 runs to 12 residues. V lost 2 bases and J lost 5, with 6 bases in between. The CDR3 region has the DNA TGTGCCAGCAGTTACCAGGATTATGGCTACACCTTC. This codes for CASSYQDYGYTF.